The 20 T cell receptor beta chains presented below share a single source sample, sequenced in a study of blood T cell repertoires in COVID-19. Produced via immunoSEQ multiplex PCR; TCRdb's table is partial and in-frame only. The sample lists about 96,000 clones, less than 85% occurring once. What was sequenced was peripheral blood. Source of these receptors: a man aged 45-60 years who had recovered from COVID-19.

The V call is TRBV3-1 (or the pseudogene TRBV3-2), the J call TRBJ1-1, with a tentative D call TRBD1 (6 bases). This CDR3 has 16 amino acids. Germline assignment: CDR1 LGHDT and CDR2 YNNKEL (reference sequence). The ends were cut back, 1 base at V and 6 bases at J, with 18 bases in the middle. The CDR3 protein is CASSQGGGGSGSEAFF. The CDR3 DNA reads as TGTGCCAGCAGCCAAGGGGGGGGCGGATCCGGCTCTGAAGCTTTCTTT.

The chain links TRBV12-3 or TRBV12-4 to TRBJ1-1; unclear D gene. Trimming removed 8 bases from V and 0 bases from J, with 7 bases in between. The CDR3 runs to 12 residues. As DNA, the CDR3 is TGTGCCAGCGGGAGGATGAACACTGAAGCTTTCTTT. Amino acids: CASGRMNTEAFF.

This chain uses TRBV30 with TRBJ2-7; weak D call: TRBD1 (6 bases). The CDR3 extends over 13 amino acids. V lost 0 bases and J lost 6, with 12 bases in between. The germline gives CDR1 GTSNPN, CDR2 SVGIG (reference sequence). CDR3 nucleotide sequence: TGTGCCTGGAGTGTAGGGGGATTAGGCGAGCAGTACTTC. This gives the protein CAWSVGGLGEQYF.

This sequence joins TRBV27 and TRBJ2-1, with a weak D call TRBD2 (6 bases). Between the trimmed V and J ends, which lost 5 bases and 7 bases, there was a span of 21 bases. This CDR3 has 16 residues. The germline V gene has CDR1 MNHEY and CDR2 SMNVEV (reference sequence). The CDR3 DNA reads as TGTGCCAGCAGTCCTCTGAGACTAGACGATCGGAATGAGCAGTTCTTC. It encodes CASSPLRLDDRNEQFF.

This chain uses TRBV7-2 with TRBJ2-3; tentatively, D is TRBD2 (7 bases). Germline CDR1 reads SGHTA; CDR2 reads FQGNSA. The V end was cut by 1 base, the J end by 1 base, with 15 bases between. CDR3 length equals 17 residues. The CDR3 reads CASSLGWGGGRTDTQYF. Here the CDR3 DNA reads TGTGCCAGCAGCTTAGGCTGGGGAGGGGGTCGCACAGATACGCAGTATTTT.

This clone was seen once. The rearrangement links TRBV13 to TRBJ2-6; 8 bases align to TRBD1. The CDR3 spans 18 residues. The V segment lost 5 bases and the J segment 0 bases; nucleotides outside the gene matches: 9. Per the germline V gene, CDR1 is PRHDT and CDR2 is FYEKMQ (reference sequence). The CDR3 is CASSPLTGASSGANVLTF. CDR3 coding DNA: TGTGCCAGCAGCCCGCTGACAGGGGCCTCCTCTGGGGCCAACGTCCTGACTTTC. Full variable domain (remainder filled in from reference TRBV13 and TRBJ2-6): AAGVIQSPRHLIKEKRETATLKCYPIPRHDTVYWYQQGPGQDPQFLISFYEKMQSDKGSIPDRFSAQQFSDYHSELNMSSLELGDSALYFCASSPLTGASSGANVLTFGAGSRLTVL.

The chain couples TRBV2 to TRBJ2-1; TRBD2 agrees at 9 bases. Germline CDR1 and CDR2: SNHLY and FYNNEI. This CDR3 contains 15 residues. Trimming cost V 10 bases and J 4 bases; bases outside gene matches: 11. DNA for the CDR3: TGTGCCACCCAACTACTAGCGGGTGCTTACAATGAGCAGTTCTTC. Translating it yields CATQLLAGAYNEQFF.

The chain carries TRBV7-8 and TRBJ2-3; 7 bases fit TRBD1. V lost 5 bases to trimming and J lost 2 bases; unmatched junction nucleotides: 7. CDR3 length: 15 amino acids. Germline V gives CDR1 SGHVS, CDR2 FQNEAQ. The CDR3: CASSTGQILTDTQYF. As DNA, the CDR3 is TGTGCCAGCAGCACGGGACAGATCCTCACAGATACGCAGTATTTT.

The gene calls are TRBV9 and TRBJ2-1; a weak D match, TRBD1 (6 bases). CDR3 length: 13 residues. Germline V gene sequence: CDR1 SGDLS, CDR2 YYNGEE. Trimming cost V 0 bases and J 8 bases, with 9 bases left between them. Written as DNA, the CDR3 is TGTGCCAGCAGCGTAGCTTACAGGGATGAGCAGTTCTTC. Its translation is CASSVAYRDEQFF.

The V and J genes are TRBV12-5 and TRBJ2-2, with a possible D match to TRBD1 (5 bases). In germline, CDR1 is LGHNT, CDR2 FRNRAP. Trimming removed 3 bases at V and 4 bases at J, with 12 bases between. This CDR3 is built from 15 residues. This CDR3 is CASGFQGAPTGELFF. The CDR3 region has the DNA TGTGCTAGTGGTTTTCAAGGGGCGCCCACCGGGGAGCTGTTTTTT.

This chain joins TRBV5-1 and TRBJ2-3, with D hard to call. Trimming stripped 4 bases from V and 1 base from J, with 7 bases between. Germline V gene lookup returns CDR1 SGHRS and CDR2 YFSETQ. The CDR3 totals 13 residues. In nucleotides, the CDR3 is TGCGCCAGCAGCGCGCCCGGCACAGATACGCAGTATTTT. Translation gives CASSAPGTDTQYF.

The J gene is TRBJ2-5, the V gene TRBV21-1; TRBD2 is taken as the D call from the table, unchecked against the DNA. TRBV21-1 is assigned pseudogene status. This CDR3 region has 15 residues. The CDR3: CASTMLAGDGETQYF. CDR3 nucleotides: TGTGCCAGCACAATGTTAGCGGGAGATGGAGAGACCCAGTACTTC.

This chain joins TRBV19 and TRBJ1-2; 9 bases match TRBD1. The germline V gene encodes CDR1 LNHDA and CDR2 SQIVND (reference sequence). This CDR3 is built from 14 residues. Germline trimming cut 3 bases from V and 2 bases from J; bases unmatched to any gene: 1. CDR3 nucleotides: TGTGCCAGTAGTATTGACAGGGGGAACTATGGCTACACCTTC. Translating gives CASSIDRGNYGYTF. Supplemented by reference TRBV19 and TRBJ1-2, the full variable domain reads DGGITQSPKYLFRKEGQNVTLSCEQNLNHDAMYWYRQDPGQGLRLIYYSQIVNDFQKGDIAEGYSVSREKKESFPLTVTSAQKNPTAFYLCASSIDRGNYGYTFGSGTRLTVV.

V is TRBV9 and J is TRBJ2-1; 10 nucleotides align to TRBD2. The J segment lost 4 bases and the V segment lost 4 bases, leaving 5 bases of the junction unmatched. The CDR3 sequence is 15 residues long. Looked up from germline, CDR1 is SGDLS and CDR2 is YYNGEE. The DNA for the CDR3 is TGTGCCAGCAGCCCGCCAGCGGGGGGGTACAATGAGCAGTTCTTC. Translating gives CASSPPAGGYNEQFF.

The rearrangement uses TRBV7-3 and TRBJ2-1; D not certain. This CDR3 contains 15 residues. Germline loops: CDR1 SGHTA, CDR2 FQGTGA. With 4 bases removed from V and 6 bases from J, the gap between germline ends came to 16 bases. CDR3 sequence (DNA): TGTGCCAGCAGCTCTCAAGCTGACACCGTCAATGAGCAGTTCTTC. Encoded protein: CASSSQADTVNEQFF.

V gene TRBV13 combines with J gene TRBJ2-5; D not certain. The CDR3 loop spans 12 amino acids. V was clipped by 2 bases and J by 5 bases, with 6 bases between them. The germline V gene has CDR1 PRHDT and CDR2 FYEKMQ (reference sequence). The CDR3 spells CASSLPRETQYF. Here the CDR3 DNA reads TGTGCCAGCAGCTTACCCCGGGAGACCCAGTACTTC.

Notes on this clone: The conserved phenylalanine or tryptophan is not found at the CDR3 terminus, so this likely reflects a read error. The DNA is omitted, as the CDR3 cannot be located on it reliably, and the CDR3 follows TCRdb's listing. The rearrangement links TRBV3-1 (or the pseudogene TRBV3-2) to TRBJ2-7; the table's D call TRBD2 went unverified against the DNA. With termini counted, the CDR3 has 18 amino acids. Looked up from germline, CDR1 is LGHDT and CDR2 is YNNKEL (reference sequence). CDR3 loop: CASSQEGLAAIRWTTSCP.

This rearrangement joins TRBV19 to TRBJ1-4; maybe TRBD1 (5 bases). Trimming left V 6 bases short and J 7 bases short, with 15 bases between. CDR3 length equals 14 residues. Germline CDR1 and CDR2: LNHDA and SQIVND (reference sequence). CDR3 sequence (DNA): TGTGCCAGTAGCGCAACCCTCAGGGTTGAAAAACTGTTTTTT. It encodes CASSATLRVEKLFF.

V usage is TRBV7-2 and J usage is TRBJ2-3, with D unresolved. The CDR3 loop spans 13 amino acids. Trimming took 6 bases from V and 0 from J, leaving 7 bases between them. The germline gives CDR1 SGHTA, CDR2 FQGNSA. In DNA form, the CDR3 reads TGTGCCAGCAGATATTTGAGCACAGATACGCAGTATTTT. This codes for CASRYLSTDTQYF.

The chain joins TRBV7-9 to TRBJ2-3, with 9 bases identical to TRBD1. J gave up 0 bases and V 5 bases, and 3 bases lay outside the gene matches. Germline V lookup: CDR1 SEHNR, CDR2 FQNEAQ (reference sequence). This CDR3 has 15 amino acids. The CDR3 reads CASSVTGGSTDTQYF. CDR3 sequence (DNA): TGTGCCAGCAGCGTGACAGGGGGTAGCACAGATACGCAGTATTTT.